These 15 T cell receptor beta chains share one sample of origin, sequenced in a study of Graves' ophthalmopathy and Graves' hyperthyroidism. Investigators amplified TCR beta CDR3 regions from RNA transcripts. Scientists carried out first-round RT-PCR using HTBI primers and then a second-round multiplex PCR. TCRdb recomputed calls from the multiplex PCR reads with MiXCR, one row per CDR3 protein. This table has roughly 1.1 million distinct CDR3 sequences, about 38% appearing once. The sequenced sample was peripheral blood or thyroid tissue (not recorded which). Every receptor here comes from an adult man with Graves' hyperthyroidism.

This chain uses TRBV29-1 with TRBJ1-2, with a tentative D call TRBD1 (5 bases). V was clipped by 6 bases and J by 4 bases, with 21 bases between them. CDR1 and CDR2 (germline): SQVTM, ANQGSEA. The CDR3 has 15 amino acids. Written as DNA, the CDR3 is TGCAGCGTGGGAGGGACCCTCGAGGGTAGCTATGGCTACACCTTC. Amino acids: CSVGGTLEGSYGYTF. Supplemented by reference TRBV29-1 and TRBJ1-2, the full variable domain reads SAVISQKPSRDICQRGTSLTIQCQVDSQVTMMFWYRQQPGQSLTLIATANQGSEATYESGFVIDKFPISRPNLTFSTLTVSNMSPEDSSIYLCSVGGTLEGSYGYTFGSGTRLTVV.

In this sample, this clonotype turned up once. This chain uses TRBV2 with TRBJ2-7, with 7 nucleotides matching TRBD1. This CDR3 spans 13 amino acids. Germline V lookup: CDR1 SNHLY, CDR2 FYNNEI. With V trimmed by 5 bases and J by 6 bases, 7 bases remained unmatched. The CDR3 loop reads CASSLPGGGEQYF. CDR3 sequence (DNA): TGTGCCAGCAGTTTGCCAGGGGGTGGCGAGCAGTACTTC.

This clonotype was observed at least ten times. The V call is TRBV29-1, the J call TRBJ1-2; a possible D gene is TRBD1 (5 bases). The germline V gene encodes CDR1 SQVTM and CDR2 ANQGSEA. The V end lost 8 bases, the J end lost 8 bases, and 24 bases lay between the germline ends. This CDR3 is built from 14 residues. CDR3 sequence reads: CSLTLGDENGGYTF. In DNA form, the CDR3 reads TGCAGCCTGACTCTAGGGGACGAGAATGGCGGCTACACCTTC.

This clonotype was found a few times. This sequence joins TRBV7-9 and TRBJ2-7; D unclear. Trimming took off 0 bases at V and 2 bases at J, with 11 bases between the two ends. The CDR3 covers 15 residues. Germline CDR1 SEHNR, CDR2 FQNEAQ (reference sequence). The CDR3 DNA sequence: TGTGCCAGCAGCTTAGCTGGCGGAGCGACCTACGAGCAGTACTTC. Encoded protein: CASSLAGGATYEQYF.

This clonotype has a handful of counts. The chain has TRBV19 and TRBJ1-6, with D unclear. Trimming stripped 9 bases from V and 7 bases from J, with 7 bases between. The CDR3 is 11 amino acids. CDR1 and CDR2 (germline): LNHDA, SQIVND (reference sequence). This chain's CDR3 is CARPENSPLHF. The CDR3 DNA follows: TGTGCCAGACCGGAGAATTCACCCCTCCACTTT.

At least ten counts were recorded for this clonotype. This chain joins TRBV7-9 and TRBJ2-7; no reliable D call. The V end was cut by 1 base, the J end by 0 bases, with 1 base between. CDR1 and CDR2 from the germline V gene are SEHNR and FQNEAQ (reference sequence). The CDR3 is 12 residues long. DNA for the CDR3: TGTGCCAGCAGCTTAGTCTCCTACGAGCAGTACTTC. It is translated as CASSLVSYEQYF.

This clonotype was counted at least ten times. The rearrangement uses TRBV20-1 and TRBJ1-5; a possible D gene is TRBD1 (6 bases). In germline, CDR1 is DFQATT, CDR2 SNEGSKA (reference sequence). The germline V and J ends were trimmed by 3 bases and 3 bases, with 15 bases remaining between them. The CDR3 runs to 15 residues. The CDR3 here is CSARSKGVPNQPQHF. The CDR3 DNA is TGCAGTGCTAGGTCTAAGGGGGTCCCCAATCAGCCCCAGCATTTT.

About this clonotype: It may be a read error: a sequence one base away is much more abundant. The DNA of the CDR3 is TGCGCCAGCAGCCCCCCGACCATGTCTGGGGCCAACGTCCTGACTTTC. Its protein is CASSPPTMSGANVLTF. The chain couples TRBV5-1 to TRBJ2-6, with D unresolved. Germline loops: CDR1 SGHRS, CDR2 YFSETQ. The CDR3 loop spans 16 amino acids. The V end lost 4 bases, the J end lost 1 base, and 12 bases lay between the germline ends.

The CDR3 here is CASSEDGVVGEAFF. The CDR3 DNA reads as TGCGCCAGCAGTGAGGACGGCGTCGTGGGTGAAGCTTTCTTT. The genes are TRBV10-2 and TRBJ1-1; D gene ambiguous. The ends were cut back, 2 bases at V and 7 bases at J, with 14 bases in the middle. Germline V gives CDR1 WSHSY, CDR2 SAAADI. The length of the CDR3 is 14 residues.

Regarding this clonotype: The germline gene is not matched at one end of the junction; a read error may be the cause. The chain employs TRBV10-2 and TRBJ1-6; weak D call: TRBD1 (6 bases). The CDR3 is 15 residues long. CDR1 is WSHSY and CDR2 is SAAADI in the germline V gene. Here the CDR3 reads CASRRRQDLVSPLHF. Here the CDR3 DNA reads TGTGCCAGCAGACGGCGACAGGATTTAGTTTCACCCCTCCACTTT.

This clonotype was observed a few times. CDR3 nucleotides: TGCGCCAGCAGCCAGGCGGGAGTTCGGAACACCGGGGAGCTGTTTTTT. It yields the protein CASSQAGVRNTGELFF. The chain combines TRBV4-1 with TRBJ2-2, with 7 bases that match TRBD2. V shed 3 bases, J shed 1 base, and the junction held 5 bases outside the gene matches. Germline-derived CDR1 and CDR2 are MGHRA and YSYEKL. The CDR3 covers 16 residues.

This clonotype was recorded a few times. The rearrangement links TRBV5-1 to TRBJ1-5; no clear D. This CDR3 contains 14 residues. The V end lost 3 bases, the J end lost 5 bases, and 12 bases lay between the germline ends. Germline CDR1 and CDR2: SGHRS and YFSETQ. The DNA of the CDR3 is TGCGCCAGCAGCTCTGCCCCCGGCCATCAGCCCCAGCATTTT. It specifies CASSSAPGHQPQHF.

A single count supports this clonotype. CDR3 nucleotide sequence: TGTGCCATCGGACAGGGGGCGCGGGGCTACACCTTC. Encoded protein: CAIGQGARGYTF. This chain connects TRBV10-3 to TRBJ1-2, with 11 positions matching TRBD1. The CDR3 consists of 12 residues. Germline CDR1 and CDR2: ENHRY and SYGVKD. Trimming at V came to 8 bases and at J to 8 bases, leaving 4 bases not matched to a gene.

This clonotype was observed once. The V call is TRBV11-2, the J call TRBJ2-5; 9 bases fit TRBD1. The CDR3 contains 13 residues. Trimming took 8 bases from V and 9 from J; bases not matched to a gene: 10. CDR1 is SGHAT and CDR2 is FQNNGV in the germline V gene. CDR3 sequence: CASRGQGEASQYF. CDR3 sequence (DNA): TGTGCCAGCCGGGGACAGGGTGAAGCATCCCAGTACTTC.

V is TRBV19 and J is TRBJ1-1; D is ambiguous. The germline V and J ends were trimmed by 6 bases and 4 bases, with 15 bases remaining between them. CDR1 and CDR2 from the germline V gene are LNHDA and SQIVND (reference sequence). CDR3 length: 14 amino acids. CDR3 in amino acids: CASRPHVMSTEAFF. The CDR3 DNA reads as TGTGCCAGTAGGCCCCATGTGATGAGCACTGAAGCTTTCTTT.